This passage covers 29 T cell receptor beta chains from one sample sequenced in a study of blood T cell repertoires in COVID-19. Clones were read by immunoSEQ multiplex PCR, and TCRdb kept only the in-frame ones, dropping some. Of approximately 350,000 clones listed, more than 70% are singletons. Sequencing was carried out using peripheral blood. These receptor sequences come from a woman in her 70s with COVID-19, enrolled during active disease.

There are a few counts of this clone. V usage is TRBV6-5 and J usage is TRBJ1-5; 9 bases fit TRBD1. CDR1 is MNHEY and CDR2 is SVGAGI in the germline V gene. The CDR3 length is 14 residues. The trim removed 8 bases at V and 4 bases at J, leaving 6 bases unmatched. CDR3 coding DNA: TGTGCCAGCGGCTCCGGGACAGGGAATCAGCCCCAGCATTTT. This gives the protein CASGSGTGNQPQHF.

Points on this clone: One end of the junction does not line up with germline, which may come from a read error. The rearrangement links TRBV7-2 to TRBJ2-3, with D possibly being TRBD2 (5 bases). The germline gives CDR1 SGHTA, CDR2 FQGNSA. CDR3 length: 11 residues. The CDR3 loop reads CASSLDSSMHF. The CDR3 DNA sequence: TGTGCCAGCAGCTTGGACTCCTCGATGCATTTT.

The chain joins TRBV5-4 to TRBJ1-2; no definite D call. The V end lost 1 base, the J end lost 8 bases, and 9 bases lay between the germline ends. Germline V gene lookup returns CDR1 SGHNT and CDR2 YYREEE (reference sequence). This CDR3 contains 12 residues. The CDR3 DNA sequence: TGTGCCAGCAGCTTGACCCAGTTAGGCTACACCTTC. Encoded protein: CASSLTQLGYTF.

The chain uses TRBV21-1 and TRBJ1-5; TRBD1 was called by the table and not checked on the DNA. TRBV21-1 is annotated as a pseudogene. This CDR3 is built from 17 residues. This CDR3 reads CASSPCLGTGSNQPQHF. Here the CDR3 DNA reads TGTGCCAGCAGCCCGTGCCTTGGGACAGGTAGCAATCAGCCCCAGCATTTT.

The chain combines TRBV5-6 with TRBJ1-2; 11 bases align to TRBD1. CDR1 and CDR2 from the germline V gene are SGHDT and YYEEEE. There are 19 residues in the CDR3. The trim removed 4 bases at V and 4 bases at J, leaving 18 bases unmatched. CDR3 nucleotide sequence: TGTGCCAGCAGCGACACCTTTTTACCACGGGACAGGGGGGTCTATGGCTACACCTTC. It yields the protein CASSDTFLPRDRGVYGYTF. Full variable domain (missing parts from reference TRBV5-6 and TRBJ1-2): DAGVTQSPTHLIKTRGQQVTLRCSPKSGHDTVSWYQQALGQGPQFIFQYYEEEERQRGNFPDRFSGHQFPNYSSELNVNALLLGDSALYLCASSDTFLPRDRGVYGYTFGSGTRLTVV.

The chain is built from TRBV3-1 (or the pseudogene TRBV3-2) and TRBJ2-5; 10 positions agree with TRBD1. Germline assignment: CDR1 LGHDT and CDR2 YNNKEL (reference sequence). Losses at the gene ends were 3 bases for V and 5 bases for J; bases not matched to a gene: 9. The CDR3 is 16 amino acids. CDR3 nucleotide sequence: TGTGCCAGCAGCCAGCTGACAGGGGGCGGGGATGAGACCCAGTACTTC. This gives the protein CASSQLTGGGDETQYF.

V and J are TRBV6-6 and TRBJ1-1; TRBD1 is a possible D gene (5 bases). Germline V gives CDR1 MNHNY, CDR2 SVGAGI (reference sequence). The V and J ends lost 1 base and 0 bases respectively, with 9 bases between them. The CDR3 contains 15 residues. This chain's CDR3 is CASSYLGGMNTEAFF. DNA for the CDR3: TGTGCCAGCAGTTACTTGGGGGGGATGAACACTGAAGCTTTCTTT.

The chain has TRBV6-6 and TRBJ1-6; D ambiguous. CDR3 length: 16 amino acids. Germline CDR1 and CDR2: MNHNY and SVGAGI (reference sequence). The V and J ends lost 0 bases and 6 bases respectively, with 12 bases between them. The CDR3 sequence: CASSYSNNWANSPLHF. CDR3 DNA: TGTGCCAGCAGTTACTCGAACAACTGGGCTAATTCACCCCTCCACTTT.

V gene TRBV13 combines with J gene TRBJ2-3; 12 positions match TRBD2. V was pared by 4 bases and J by 3 bases, with 11 bases of the junction left unmatched. Germline V gene sequence: CDR1 PRHDT, CDR2 FYEKMQ (reference sequence). This CDR3 is built from 18 residues. The CDR3 spells CASSSPPSLAGGTDTQYF. The CDR3 nucleotides read TGTGCCAGCAGCTCCCCCCCCTCCCTAGCGGGGGGGACAGATACGCAGTATTTT.

The V and J genes are TRBV6-4 and TRBJ2-7; D might be TRBD2 (6 bases). CDR1 is MRHNA and CDR2 is SNTAGT in the germline V gene. There are 14 residues in the CDR3. The V gene lost 6 bases and the J gene lost 4 bases, with 16 bases spanning the gap. Written as DNA, the CDR3 is TGTGCCAGCAGGGGCGGGGACGGGAGTTACGAGCAGTACTTC. Its protein is CASRGGDGSYEQYF.

The gene calls are TRBV24-1 and TRBJ1-2; a possible D gene is TRBD1 (6 bases). The CDR3 loop spans 15 amino acids. V was shortened by 4 bases and J by 4 bases, with 15 bases between the two germline ends. Germline lookup yields CDR1 KGHDR and CDR2 SFDVKD. The CDR3 region is CATSEPQGWGYGYTF. CDR3 DNA sequence: TGTGCCACCAGTGAGCCACAGGGATGGGGCTATGGCTACACCTTC.

The rearrangement links TRBV6-1 to TRBJ2-4; 7 bases agree with TRBD1. The V gene's germline CDR1 is MNHNS and CDR2 SASEGT. V trimming: 4 bases; J trimming: 0 bases; junction bases outside the gene matches: 6. CDR3 length: 16 residues. DNA for the CDR3: TGTGCCAGCAGTGCCCAAGGGGGCGAAGCCAAAAACATTCAGTACTTC. Its translation is CASSAQGGEAKNIQYF.

This clone was seen a few times. The chain uses TRBV18 and TRBJ1-1, with 10 bases fitting TRBD1. Trimming at V came to 0 bases and at J to 0 bases, leaving 4 bases not matched to a gene. The CDR3 totals 17 residues. Germline V CDR1 and CDR2: KGHSH, LQKENI. The CDR3 region has the DNA TGTGCCAGCTCACCACCGGGGACAGGGGTTATGAACACTGAAGCTTTCTTT. This encodes CASSPPGTGVMNTEAFF.

The rearrangement uses TRBV5-6 and TRBJ2-7, with 8 bases aligning to TRBD1. The V gene end was trimmed by 2 bases and the J gene end by 4 bases; junction bases not matched to a gene: 5. This CDR3 region has 14 residues. The germline V gene encodes CDR1 SGHDT and CDR2 YYEEEE. The CDR3 loop is CASSFGQGLYEQYF. The CDR3 nucleotides are TGTGCCAGCAGCTTCGGACAGGGTTTGTACGAGCAGTACTTC.

The V gene is TRBV7-2, the J gene TRBJ2-2; 7 bases align to TRBD2. Germline V gives CDR1 SGHTA, CDR2 FQGNSA. The ends lost 2 bases at V and 0 bases at J; junction bases unmatched: 9. The CDR3 covers 18 residues. CDR3 DNA: TGTGCCAGCAGCTTAAAGGTAGCGGGTATCGCGAACACCGGGGAGCTGTTTTTT. This encodes CASSLKVAGIANTGELFF. The whole variable domain, remainder taken from reference TRBV7-2 and TRBJ2-2, is GAGVSQSPSNKVTEKGKDVELRCDPISGHTALYWYRQSLGQGLEFLIYFQGNSAPDKSGLPSDRFSAERTGGSVSTLTIQRTQQEDSAVYLCASSLKVAGIANTGELFFGEGSRLTVL.

The rearrangement uses TRBV30 and TRBJ1-1; maybe TRBD1 (6 bases). This CDR3 has 15 amino acids. The ends were cut back, 3 bases at V and 3 bases at J, with 17 bases in the middle. Per germline, CDR1 GTSNPN and CDR2 SVGIG (reference sequence). In DNA form, the CDR3 reads TGTGCCTGGAGGGGTAGGGGGGGGCTTCACACTGAAGCTTTCTTT. Residues: CAWRGRGGLHTEAFF.

The chain links TRBV7-3 to TRBJ1-2; no clear D gene. The ends were cut back, 2 bases at V and 4 bases at J, with 14 bases in the middle. Germline lookup yields CDR1 SGHTA and CDR2 FQGTGA. The CDR3 is 15 amino acids. CDR3 sequence: CASSLYPGPSYGYTF. For the CDR3, the DNA is TGTGCCAGCAGCTTATACCCGGGTCCCAGCTATGGCTACACCTTC.

This rearrangement joins TRBV2 to TRBJ2-5, with 7 bases aligning to TRBD2. Germline-derived CDR1 and CDR2 are SNHLY and FYNNEI. Trimming at V came to 4 bases and at J to 5 bases, leaving 7 bases not matched to a gene. This CDR3 spans 14 amino acids. This CDR3 is CASSVEREGETQYF. The CDR3 DNA follows: TGTGCCAGCAGTGTCGAAAGGGAGGGGGAGACCCAGTACTTC.

The rearrangement uses TRBV28 and TRBJ1-5; 7 nucleotides match TRBD1. Germline CDR1 and CDR2: MDHEN and SYDVKM. Trimming took 8 bases from V and 7 from J; bases not matched to a gene: 11. This CDR3 has 14 residues. CDR3 in DNA: TGTGCCAGCCACAAACAGGGGAGAGAGCAGCCCCAGCATTTT. Residues: CASHKQGREQPQHF.

The J gene is TRBJ2-7, the V gene TRBV27; 7 bases are a match to TRBD1. Per germline, CDR1 MNHEY and CDR2 SMNVEV (reference sequence). The CDR3 totals 15 residues. Trimming removed 6 bases from V and 1 base from J; junction bases left unmatched: 9. The CDR3 DNA reads as TGTGCCAGCAGCTATTCTCCGGGACAGTCCTACGAGCAGTACTTC. Translating gives CASSYSPGQSYEQYF.

The chain carries TRBV29-1 and TRBJ2-4, with 10 positions matching TRBD2. This CDR3 comprises 13 residues. Germline V lookup: CDR1 SQVTM, CDR2 ANQGSEA. With V trimmed by 8 bases and J by 0 bases, 1 base remained unmatched. The CDR3 nucleotides read TGCAGCACTAGCGGGGCAGCCAAAAACATTCAGTACTTC. It encodes CSTSGAAKNIQYF.

In its sample, this clone was seen a few times. This chain connects TRBV28 to TRBJ1-2, with D unresolved. The CDR3 sequence is 13 residues long. Trimming took off 3 bases at V and 4 bases at J, with 9 bases between the two ends. The germline V gene has CDR1 MDHEN and CDR2 SYDVKM. As DNA, the CDR3 is TGTGCCAGCAGTTTGAGGTCTTTCTATGGCTACACCTTC. It codes for CASSLRSFYGYTF.

The CDR3, as DNA: TGTGCCAGCTCATCCGGGACACCCCGGGGTGAAAAACTGTTTTTT. Encoded protein: CASSSGTPRGEKLFF. The chain recombines TRBV18 with TRBJ1-4; a possible D gene is TRBD1 (6 bases). The CDR3 length is 15 residues. Germline V gene data show CDR1 as KGHSH and CDR2 as LQKENI. The V and J ends lost 5 bases and 7 bases respectively, with 17 bases between them.

This clone was found once. The chain uses TRBV5-6 and TRBJ2-6; D perhaps matches TRBD1 (5 bases). Trimming left V 1 base short and J 1 base short, with 15 bases between. The CDR3 has 18 amino acids. In germline, CDR1 is SGHDT, CDR2 YYEEEE. Here the CDR3 DNA reads TGTGCCAGCAGCTTGTGGTCAGGGCTCCAATCTGGGGCCAACGTCCTGACTTTC. This encodes CASSLWSGLQSGANVLTF.

The rearrangement uses TRBV28 and TRBJ2-3; 9 bases line up with TRBD1. V shed 6 bases, J shed 10 bases, and the junction held 11 bases outside the gene matches. Germline V gene lookup returns CDR1 MDHEN and CDR2 SYDVKM. CDR3 length: 14 amino acids. This chain's CDR3 is CASRTRRTGEPQYF. The DNA of the CDR3 is TGTGCCAGCAGAACCCGGCGGACAGGGGAGCCGCAGTATTTT. Looking up the rest from reference TRBV28 and TRBJ2-3 gives the full variable domain: DVKVTQSSRYLVKRTGEKVFLECVQDMDHENMFWYRQDPGLGLRLIYFSYDVKMKEKGDIPEGYSVSREKKERFSLILESASTNQTSMYLCASRTRRTGEPQYFGPGTRLTVL.

This clone was observed a handful of times. The chain combines TRBV9 with TRBJ2-3, with TRBD2 identical over 10 bases. CDR1 is SGDLS and CDR2 is YYNGEE in the germline V gene. The junction had 2 bases not matched to a gene; V was cut back by 0 bases and J by 1 base. The CDR3 is 16 amino acids. The CDR3 here is CASSVAAGGGTDTQYF. As DNA, the CDR3 is TGTGCCAGCAGCGTAGCAGCGGGGGGGGGCACAGATACGCAGTATTTT.

V and J are TRBV2 and TRBJ2-7, with D tentatively TRBD1 (6 bases). Trimming removed 1 base from V and 2 bases from J, with 12 bases in between. In germline, CDR1 is SNHLY, CDR2 FYNNEI. The CDR3 length is 15 residues. In DNA, the CDR3 is TGTGCCAGCAGTGAAGAACAGGGCTCCCCCTACGAGCAGTACTTC. Encoded protein: CASSEEQGSPYEQYF.

The J gene is TRBJ1-3, the V gene TRBV12-3 or TRBV12-4; no clear D gene. This CDR3 comprises 13 residues. The V end lost 5 bases, the J end lost 11 bases, and 16 bases lay between the germline ends. The CDR3 DNA reads TGTGCCAGCAGTCTACTAGCTGAGGATCCCATATATTTT. Its translation is CASSLLAEDPIYF.

The chain employs TRBV27 and TRBJ1-5, with a possible D match to TRBD1 (5 bases). V lost 4 bases, J lost 9 bases, and 10 bases lay in between. CDR3 length equals 12 residues. Germline-derived CDR1 and CDR2 are MNHEY and SMNVEV (reference sequence). The CDR3 sequence is CASSSGVGPQHF. DNA for the CDR3: TGTGCCAGCAGTTCGGGGGTGGGGCCCCAGCATTTT.